These T cell receptor beta chains were read from a single sample in a study of cytomegalovirus exposure and HLA in healthy donors. The data were produced by immunoSEQ multiplex PCR, yet TCRdb's version contains in-frame clones alone and is incomplete. The sample yields roughly 130,000 clones, 70% to 90% seen once. The sequenced sample consisted of PBMCs. These receptors all come from a man younger than 35 in good health and CMV-seronegative. Each CDR3 is given with its conserved first and last residue. A D gene is named only where the DNA matches it firmly. Not every row has a clone size; where given, it reads once, few, many or a size class.

D	V	J	size	CDR3	DNA
NA	TRBV11-3	TRBJ2-1	NA	CASSAGLQIDNEQFF	TGTGCCAGCAGCGCGGGACTCCAGATAGACAATGAGCAGTTCTTC
TRBD2	TRBV5-4	TRBJ2-1	NA	CASSERLAPSRQFF	TGTGCCAGCAGCGAAAGACTAGCGCCCTCCAGACAGTTCTTC
NA	TRBV30	TRBJ2-1	NA	CAWSSYSYNEQFF	TGTGCCTGGAGTAGCTACTCCTACAATGAGCAGTTCTTC
NA	TRBV28	TRBJ1-2	NA	CASRHGGGSGVDYGYTF	TGTGCCAGCAGGCACGGGGGTGGGTCCGGGGTGGACTATGGCTACACCTTC
NA	TRBV2	TRBJ2-5	few	CASSARQVQRPQYF	TGTGCCAGCAGCGCAAGACAGGTCCAGAGACCCCAGTACTTC
TRBD1	TRBV10-3	TRBJ1-1	NA	CAIGTGANTEAFF	TGTGCCATCGGGACAGGGGCTAACACTGAAGCTTTCTTT
NA	TRBV10-3	TRBJ2-1	NA	CAISESWVQGHNEQFF	TGTGCCATCAGTGAGTCCTGGGTACAGGGCCACAATGAGCAGTTCTTC
TRBD1	TRBV25-1	TRBJ2-7	NA	CASSETPADRANGDEQYF	TGTGCCAGCAGTGAGACTCCCGCCGACAGGGCCAACGGGGACGAGCAGTACTTC
TRBD1	TRBV5-1	TRBJ2-7	NA	CASTRTGSYEQYF	TGCGCCAGCACTAGGACAGGGTCCTACGAGCAGTACTTC
NA	TRBV30	TRBJ1-2	NA	CAWSAPPGERGYTF	TGTGCCTGGAGTGCCCCCCCAGGGGAACGTGGCTACACCTTC
NA	TRBV6-6	TRBJ2-7	NA	CASSVYSSYEQYF	TGTGCCAGCAGTGTTTATAGCTCCTACGAGCAGTACTTC
TRBD2	TRBV7-9	TRBJ2-3	NA	CATKSGGATDTQYF	TGTGCCACCAAATCGGGGGGGGCTACAGATACGCAGTATTTT
TRBD1	TRBV7-7	TRBJ2-1	NA	CASSSQTGEQFF	TGTGCCAGCAGCTCCCAGACAGGGGAGCAGTTCTTC
TRBD2	TRBV6-4	TRBJ2-3	NA	CASSDSGRASDTQYF	TGTGCCAGCAGTGACAGCGGGAGGGCCTCAGATACGCAGTATTTT
TRBD2	TRBV9	TRBJ2-3	NA	CASSVGSGRAEDTQYF	TGTGCCAGCAGCGTAGGTTCCGGGAGGGCCGAAGATACGCAGTATTTT
TRBD1	TRBV29-1	TRBJ2-7	NA	CSVEGTGVYEQYF	TGCAGCGTTGAAGGGACAGGGGTGTACGAGCAGTACTTC
NA	TRBV28	TRBJ2-5	NA	CASSLLSVQETQYF	TGTGCCAGCAGTTTATTGTCCGTTCAAGAGACCCAGTACTTC
TRBD2	TRBV28	TRBJ2-5	NA	CASSSPGREQETQYF	TGTGCCAGCAGTTCCCCAGGGAGGGAACAGGAGACCCAGTACTTC
TRBD1	TRBV19	TRBJ1-5	NA	CASTDGQGAHQPQHF	TGTGCCAGTACCGACGGACAGGGGGCACATCAGCCCCAGCATTTT